This T cell receptor (beta chain) was documented in a study of cytomegalovirus exposure and HLA in healthy donors. V shed 4 bases, J shed 5 bases, and the junction held 9 bases outside the gene matches. This CDR3 is built from 14 residues. Germline CDR1 SGHRS, CDR2 YFSETQ. PCR involved 60 Vbeta and 13 Jbeta primers. Clones were sequenced by immunoSEQ multiplex PCR, and TCRdb holds only the in-frame ones, with some missing. The table shows more than 140,000 clones, with almost 85% occurring only once. Sample: PBMCs. This TCR derives from a man aged 25-45 years in good health and CMV-seropositive. The gene calls are TRBV5-1 and TRBJ2-7; TRBD2 matches 7 bases. CDR3 nucleotide sequence: TGCGCCAGCAGCCGGAGCGGGGAAGGCCACGAGCAGTACTTC. This sequence encodes CASSRSGEGHEQYF.